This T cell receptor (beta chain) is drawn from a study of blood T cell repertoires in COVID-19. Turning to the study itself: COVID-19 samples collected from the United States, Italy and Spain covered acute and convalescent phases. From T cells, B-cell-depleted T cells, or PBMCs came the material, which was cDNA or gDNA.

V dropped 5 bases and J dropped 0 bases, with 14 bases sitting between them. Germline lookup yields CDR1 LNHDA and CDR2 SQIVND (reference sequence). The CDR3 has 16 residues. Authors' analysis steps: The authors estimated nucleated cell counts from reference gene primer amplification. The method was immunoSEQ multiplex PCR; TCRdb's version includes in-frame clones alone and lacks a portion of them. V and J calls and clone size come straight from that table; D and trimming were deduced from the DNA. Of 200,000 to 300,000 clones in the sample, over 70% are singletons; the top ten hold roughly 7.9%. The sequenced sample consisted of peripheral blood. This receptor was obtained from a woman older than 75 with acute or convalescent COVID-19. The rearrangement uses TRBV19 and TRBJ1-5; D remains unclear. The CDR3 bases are TGTGCCAGTAGTCGCGCGGAGTCGCATAGCAATCAGCCCCAGCATTTT. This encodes CASSRAESHSNQPQHF.